The 18 T cell receptor beta chains in this list originate from one sample, sequenced in a study of blood T cell repertoires in COVID-19. Assay: immunoSEQ multiplex PCR; the TCRdb copy retains only in-frame clones and omits some. This sample has roughly 700,000 clones, with about 90% found just once. The material sequenced was peripheral blood. These receptors all come from a woman between 18 and 29 years old with acute or convalescent COVID-19.

This clone was counted a single time. The chain uses TRBV20-1 and TRBJ1-3; D is possibly TRBD1 (5 bases). Trimming shortened V by 3 bases and J by 0 bases, and 12 bases separated the two germline ends. Germline loops: CDR1 DFQATT, CDR2 SNEGSKA (reference sequence). The CDR3 has 15 residues. This chain's CDR3 is CSASQGRPSGNTIYF. In DNA, the CDR3 is TGCAGTGCTAGTCAGGGAAGGCCCTCTGGAAACACCATATATTTT.

Concerning this clone: This sample also contains other DNA sequences that code for the same CDR3. The chain joins TRBV14 to TRBJ1-3; no clear D. The germline CDR1 and CDR2 sequences are SGHDN and FVKESK. The CDR3 is made up of 13 amino acids. Between the trimmed V and J ends, which lost 1 base and 4 bases, there was a span of 5 bases. This CDR3 is CASSQASGNTIYF. CDR3 bases: TGTGCCAGCAGCCAAGCGTCCGGAAACACCATATATTTT.

The V and J genes are TRBV5-6 and TRBJ2-7, with 9 positions matching TRBD2. CDR1 and CDR2 from the germline V gene are SGHDT and YYEEEE. The CDR3 runs 15 residues. V dropped 1 base and J dropped 0; count of bases not matched to a gene: 2. The CDR3 is CASSLRRGGSYEQYF. The CDR3 region has the DNA TGTGCCAGCAGCTTGAGGCGGGGGGGCTCCTACGAGCAGTACTTC.

This rearrangement joins TRBV2 to TRBJ2-2; 8 nucleotides match TRBD1. The germline V gene has CDR1 SNHLY and CDR2 FYNNEI. The CDR3 covers 18 residues. V shed 6 bases and J 4 bases; nucleotides not matched to a gene: 16. The CDR3 DNA sequence: TGTGCCAGCAGCCGCGACAGGGGATTTTACTTGAGCACCGGGGAGCTGTTTTTT. The encoded protein is CASSRDRGFYLSTGELFF.

The chain combines TRBV4-3 with TRBJ1-2; D is undetermined. The CDR3 extends over 14 amino acids. Germline CDR1 reads LGHNA; CDR2 reads YSLEER. V shed 6 bases and J shed 2 bases, with 13 bases lying between them. The CDR3 sequence is CASRPRNFNYGYTF. The DNA of the CDR3 is TGCGCCAGCAGGCCCAGGAATTTCAACTATGGCTACACCTTC.

The chain recombines TRBV19 with TRBJ1-5; perhaps TRBD1 as D (6 bases). V was clipped by 6 bases and J by 0 bases, with 18 bases between them. The CDR3 length is 17 residues. Germline values: CDR1 LNHDA, CDR2 SQIVND (reference sequence). Here the CDR3 reads CASSPTGFQPSNQPQHF. In DNA, the CDR3 is TGTGCCAGTAGCCCGACAGGATTCCAACCTAGCAATCAGCCCCAGCATTTT.

The chain carries TRBV7-9 and TRBJ1-2; D gene unclear. Germline CDR1 and CDR2: SEHNR and FQNEAQ (reference sequence). Deletions cut 6 bases from V and 2 bases from J, with 13 bases between. The CDR3 totals 14 residues. CDR3: CASRVRETNYGYTF. DNA for the CDR3: TGTGCCAGCAGGGTACGGGAGACAAACTATGGCTACACCTTC.

This clone was observed a handful of times. The V gene is TRBV6-2 or TRBV6-3, the J gene TRBJ1-1, with 12 bases identical to TRBD1. Looked up from germline, CDR1 is MNHEY and CDR2 is SVGEGT. CDR3 length: 13 amino acids. With 4 bases clipped from V and 14 bases from J, the junction kept 8 bases outside the gene matches. In DNA, the CDR3 is TGTGCCAGCAGTTTAAGGGACAGGGGGCTAAACTTCTTT. Its protein product is CASSLRDRGLNFF.

This sequence joins TRBV27 and TRBJ2-1; TRBD2 aligns across 11 bases. Germline V CDR1 and CDR2: MNHEY, SMNVEV (reference sequence). The CDR3 sequence is 17 residues long. V shed 7 bases, J shed 2 bases, and the junction held 10 bases outside the gene matches. DNA for the CDR3: TGTGCCAGCAAATTATTAGCGGGGGGGCCCGCCTACAATGAGCAGTTCTTC. Encoded protein: CASKLLAGGPAYNEQFF.

This chain connects TRBV5-1 to TRBJ2-3, with TRBD1 matching over 7 bases. The CDR3 is 15 amino acids. Germline values: CDR1 SGHRS, CDR2 YFSETQ. V lost 4 bases to trimming and J lost 0 bases; unmatched junction nucleotides: 5. CDR3 protein: CASSVQGSSTDTQYF. The CDR3 region has the DNA TGCGCCAGCAGCGTACAGGGGTCGAGCACAGATACGCAGTATTTT.

The chain employs TRBV19 and TRBJ1-4; TRBD1 matches at 10 bases. This CDR3 region has 16 residues. The junction had 6 bases not matched to a gene; V was cut back by 8 bases and J by 0 bases. Germline loops: CDR1 LNHDA, CDR2 SQIVND (reference sequence). The CDR3 DNA is TGTGCCAGTCGAGACAGGGGGCGGGCAACTAATGAAAAACTGTTTTTT. It is translated as CASRDRGRATNEKLFF. The entire variable domain, with the rest obtained from reference TRBV19 and TRBJ1-4, is as follows: DGGITQSPKYLFRKEGQNVTLSCEQNLNHDAMYWYRQDPGQGLRLIYYSQIVNDFQKGDIAEGYSVSREKKESFPLTVTSAQKNPTAFYLCASRDRGRATNEKLFFGSGTQLSVL.

The chain has TRBV7-2 and TRBJ1-5; D is perhaps TRBD1 (5 bases). The germline CDR1 and CDR2 sequences are SGHTA and FQGNSA. The CDR3 has 17 amino acids. Trimming pared 4 bases from V and 4 bases from J, leaving 20 bases between. CDR3 DNA sequence: TGTGCCAGCAGCTCTGACCTAAAGGGGCCTTTTAATCAGCCCCAGCATTTT. It yields the protein CASSSDLKGPFNQPQHF.

The chain uses TRBV10-3 and TRBJ1-2; 8 positions agree with TRBD1. The length of the CDR3 is 20 residues. Trimming cost V 0 bases and J 8 bases; bases outside gene matches: 23. The germline V gene encodes CDR1 ENHRY and CDR2 SYGVKD. The CDR3 sequence is CAISESFGQGQGLRSSGYTF. For the CDR3, the DNA is TGTGCCATCAGTGAGTCGTTCGGCCAAGGACAGGGCTTAAGGTCGTCGGGCTACACCTTC.

This sequence joins TRBV2 and TRBJ1-2; TRBD1 agrees at 7 bases. J gave up 2 bases and V 7 bases, and 13 bases lay outside the gene matches. The V gene's germline CDR1 is SNHLY and CDR2 FYNNEI. CDR3 length: 16 amino acids. CDR3 bases: TGTGCCAGCACTCTCTCCCCTGGGACAGAAAACTATGGCTACACCTTC. This encodes CASTLSPGTENYGYTF.

The chain combines TRBV6-5 with TRBJ1-5, with a tentative D call TRBD1 (5 bases). This CDR3 spans 14 amino acids. CDR1 is MNHEY, CDR2 SVGAGI, per germline. The germline V and J ends were trimmed by 2 bases and 6 bases, with 11 bases remaining between them. The CDR3 reads CASSYGAESQPQHF. The CDR3 nucleotides read TGTGCCAGCAGTTACGGGGCCGAAAGTCAGCCCCAGCATTTT.

The CDR3 loop is CASSPELTVSQGTEAFF. Written as DNA, the CDR3 is TGTGCCAGCAGCCCGGAGTTGACCGTCTCTCAGGGCACTGAAGCTTTCTTT. The V gene is TRBV7-8, the J gene TRBJ1-1; D is perhaps TRBD1 (5 bases). Germline lookup yields CDR1 SGHVS and CDR2 FQNEAQ. The ends were cut back, 5 bases at V and 4 bases at J, with 23 bases in the middle. This CDR3 has 17 residues. Drawing the rest from reference TRBV7-8 and TRBJ1-1, the complete variable domain is GAGVSQSPRYKVAKRGQDVALRCDPISGHVSLFWYQQALGQGPEFLTYFQNEAQLDKSGLPSDRFFAERPEGSVSTLKIQRTQQEDSAVYLCASSPELTVSQGTEAFFGQGTRLTVV.

The chain uses TRBV28 and TRBJ1-1; D uncertain. The CDR3 totals 16 residues. CDR1 MDHEN and CDR2 SYDVKM come from the germline V gene. V was shortened by 3 bases and J by 0 bases, with 14 bases between the two germline ends. The DNA for the CDR3 is TGTGCCAGCAGTTTCCCCGCAGCAGGCGTGAACACTGAAGCTTTCTTT. It is translated as CASSFPAAGVNTEAFF.

This rearrangement joins TRBV5-5 to TRBJ1-1, with D tentatively TRBD1 (5 bases). CDR1 and CDR2 (germline): SGHKS, YYEKEE (reference sequence). The V and J ends lost 4 bases and 0 bases respectively, with 19 bases between them. This CDR3 is 17 amino acids long. CDR3 sequence (DNA): TGTGCCAGCAGCCGACTGACATACAGGTCGATGAACACTGAAGCTTTCTTT. Amino acid sequence: CASSRLTYRSMNTEAFF.